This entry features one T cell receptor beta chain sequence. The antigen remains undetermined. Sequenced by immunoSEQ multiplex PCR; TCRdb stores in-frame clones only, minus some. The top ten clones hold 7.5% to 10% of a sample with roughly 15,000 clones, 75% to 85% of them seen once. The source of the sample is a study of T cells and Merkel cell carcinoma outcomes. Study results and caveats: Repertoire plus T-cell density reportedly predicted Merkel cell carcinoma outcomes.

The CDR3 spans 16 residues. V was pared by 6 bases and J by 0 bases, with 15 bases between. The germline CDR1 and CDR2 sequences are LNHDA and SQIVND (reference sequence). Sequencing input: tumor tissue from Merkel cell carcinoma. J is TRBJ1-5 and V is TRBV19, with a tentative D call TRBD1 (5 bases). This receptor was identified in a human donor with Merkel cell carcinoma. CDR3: CASSHRGPYSNQPQHF. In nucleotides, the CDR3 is TGTGCCAGTAGCCATAGGGGACCGTATAGCAATCAGCCCCAGCATTTT.